Below, 14 T cell receptor beta chains from the same sample are listed, as sequenced in a study of molecular identifiers for immune sequencing clone quantification (dated by TCRdb to 2017 to 2018). Libraries were made using PCR. Reads for this sample came from a NextSeq 500. TCRdb trimmed the raw reads at Q25, called clones with MiXCR and kept productive beta chains. Rows with one shared CDR3 protein collapse into an entry with the most common genes and DNA. The sample table holds a few hundred thousand distinct CDR3 sequences, of which about 22% were seen once. The top ten clones comprise around 0.7% of the sample. Sequences were obtained from naive CD8+ T cells from blood, with Jurkat cell RNA spiked in. The cell subset or site label of this sample denotes: FACS-sorted CD8+CD4-CCR7+CD45RA+ naive T cells. These receptors were taken from a human donor in good health. Some libraries in this study had Jurkat cell RNA spiked in.

This clonotype occurred many times. The chain has TRBV29-1 and TRBJ2-3; a possible D gene is TRBD1 (5 bases). The CDR3 has 12 amino acids. The V end lost 6 bases, the J end lost 2 bases, and 9 bases lay between the germline ends. Germline lookup yields CDR1 SQVTM and CDR2 ANQGSEA. The CDR3 DNA sequence: TGCAGCGTAGACAGCGACACAGATACGCAGTATTTT. It encodes CSVDSDTDTQYF.

Worth noting for this clonotype: An end of the junction differs from the germline gene, which may be a read error. DNA for the CDR3: TGCAGCGTTGAACTAGCGGGGTCCACCGGGAAGCTGTTTTTT. Amino acid sequence: CSVELAGSTGKLFF. The chain uses TRBV29-1 and TRBJ2-2, with 9 bases fitting TRBD2. Germline values: CDR1 SQVTM, CDR2 ANQGSEA. The CDR3 has 14 residues.

This clonotype turned up a few times. This chain links TRBV7-9 with TRBJ1-1; a possible D gene is TRBD1 (6 bases). V shed 1 base and J shed 8 bases, with 11 bases lying between them. This CDR3 has 13 residues. Germline V CDR1 and CDR2: SEHNR, FQNEAQ (reference sequence). CDR3 bases: TGTGCCAGCAGCTTAGAGACAGGCCCGGAAGCTTTCTTT. Its translation: CASSLETGPEAFF.

This clonotype has only a few counts. The V gene is TRBV19, the J gene TRBJ2-4, with D possibly matching TRBD1 (6 bases). CDR1 and CDR2 (germline): LNHDA, SQIVND (reference sequence). Deletions cut 3 bases from V and 8 bases from J, with 26 bases between. The CDR3 is 18 residues long. The CDR3 bases are TGTGCCAGTAGTATGCCCTACACCCTAACAGGGCAACGGGACATTCAGTACTTC. It is translated as CASSMPYTLTGQRDIQYF. Full variable domain (outside the CDR3, taken from reference TRBV19 and TRBJ2-4): DGGITQSPKYLFRKEGQNVTLSCEQNLNHDAMYWYRQDPGQGLRLIYYSQIVNDFQKGDIAEGYSVSREKKESFPLTVTSAQKNPTAFYLCASSMPYTLTGQRDIQYFGAGTRLSVL.

The CDR3 loop is CASSSGDGAYEQYF. The CDR3 DNA sequence: TGTGCCAGCAGTAGCGGGGACGGAGCCTACGAGCAGTACTTC. The V call is TRBV12-3 or TRBV12-4, the J call TRBJ2-7; 7 nucleotides line up with TRBD2. The CDR3 sequence is 14 residues long. Trimming at V came to 5 bases and at J to 2 bases, leaving 6 bases not matched to a gene.

This clonotype was detected many times. This chain joins TRBV7-2 and TRBJ2-3, with TRBD1 matching over 7 bases. CDR1 and CDR2 from the germline V gene are SGHTA and FQGNSA. The CDR3 sequence is 15 residues long. V trimming: 1 base; J trimming: 1 base; junction bases outside the gene matches: 2. The CDR3 DNA follows: TGTGCCAGCAGCTTAGTAACAGGGGGCACAGATACGCAGTATTTT. Protein: CASSLVTGGTDTQYF.

This rearrangement joins TRBV7-9 to TRBJ2-3, with 12 bases that match TRBD2. From germline, CDR1 is SEHNR and CDR2 FQNEAQ (reference sequence). The CDR3 is 16 residues long. The V segment lost 5 bases and the J segment 5 bases; nucleotides outside the gene matches: 8. Here the CDR3 reads CASSKTSGSRGDTQYF. In DNA form, the CDR3 reads TGTGCCAGCAGCAAGACTAGCGGGAGTCGCGGAGATACGCAGTATTTT.

This clonotype was detected many times. The V call is TRBV5-4, the J call TRBJ1-1; D gene uncertain. Trimming stripped 1 base from V and 3 bases from J, with 10 bases between. Germline V CDR1 and CDR2: SGHNT, YYREEE (reference sequence). The CDR3 sequence is 14 residues long. The CDR3 nucleotides read TGTGCCAGCAGCTTGCGTGGCGGAGACACTGAAGCTTTCTTT. Translating gives CASSLRGGDTEAFF.

This clonotype has ten or more counts. CDR3 in amino acids: CASSVNRAYEQYF. The CDR3 DNA reads as TGTGCCAGCAGTGTTAACAGGGCCTACGAGCAGTACTTC. The genes are TRBV6-1 and TRBJ2-7; weak D call: TRBD1 (6 bases). Germline CDR1 reads MNHNS; CDR2 reads SASEGT. With 4 bases removed from V and 2 bases from J, the gap between germline ends came to 9 bases. CDR3 length equals 13 residues.

J is TRBJ2-3 and V is TRBV27; D not resolved. CDR3 length: 16 residues. V was shortened by 1 base and J by 1 base, with 12 bases between the two germline ends. Germline lookup yields CDR1 MNHEY and CDR2 SMNVEV (reference sequence). This CDR3 is CASSLWPPPRTDTQYF. The CDR3 nucleotides read TGTGCCAGCAGTTTATGGCCCCCGCCCCGCACAGATACGCAGTATTTT.

The chain joins TRBV7-9 to TRBJ2-6; the D gene is possibly TRBD2 (5 bases). V lost 5 bases and J 4 bases, leaving 24 bases between the germline ends. The CDR3 has 19 amino acids. Germline values: CDR1 SEHNR, CDR2 FQNEAQ (reference sequence). The CDR3 region has the DNA TGTGCCAGCAGCCCCAGCAAGGACGGCGGGTTTAGAGGGGCCAACGTCCTGACTTTC. This gives the protein CASSPSKDGGFRGANVLTF.

There are many counts of this clonotype. The CDR3 sequence: CSVEGGTYGYTF. The CDR3 DNA reads TGCAGCGTTGAGGGCGGAACCTATGGCTACACCTTC. The V and J genes are TRBV29-1 and TRBJ1-2; D is unclear. Trimming removed 3 bases at V and 4 bases at J, with 9 bases between. In germline, CDR1 is SQVTM, CDR2 ANQGSEA. This CDR3 is 12 amino acids long. The variable domain in full, completed from reference TRBV29-1 and TRBJ1-2, reads SAVISQKPSRDICQRGTSLTIQCQVDSQVTMMFWYRQQPGQSLTLIATANQGSEATYESGFVIDKFPISRPNLTFSTLTVSNMSPEDSSIYLCSVEGGTYGYTFGSGTRLTVV.

This rearrangement joins TRBV7-9 to TRBJ1-4; D may be TRBD1 (5 bases). V dropped 7 bases and J dropped 1 base, with 7 bases sitting between them. CDR1 SEHNR and CDR2 FQNEAQ come from the germline V gene (reference sequence). The CDR3 extends over 13 amino acids. The CDR3 sequence is CASKGETNEKLFF. The CDR3 nucleotides read TGTGCCAGCAAAGGGGAAACTAATGAAAAACTGTTTTTT. The full variable domain, completed using reference TRBV7-9 and TRBJ1-4, is DTGVSQNPRHKITKRGQNVTFRCDPISEHNRLYWYRQTLGQGPEFLTYFQNEAQLEKSRLLSDRFSAERPKGSFSTLEIQRTEQGDSAMYLCASKGETNEKLFFGSGTQLSVL.

This rearrangement joins TRBV4-3 to TRBJ1-5, with no clear D. The germline V gene has CDR1 LGHNA and CDR2 YSLEER. The CDR3 extends over 15 amino acids. Trimming pared 0 bases from V and 3 bases from J, leaving 9 bases between. CDR3 DNA: TGCGCCAGCAGCCAAGATAGGGTACTCAATCAGCCCCAGCATTTT. As protein: CASSQDRVLNQPQHF.